These 17 T cell receptor beta chains came from one sample sequenced in a study of blood T cell repertoires in COVID-19 (dated by TCRdb to about 2020). Library generation was performed with the immunoSEQ multiplex PCR assay. The clones in this table, taken by TCRdb from immuneACCESS, are in-frame only. Not every clone is retained; where verified, under half of the shortfall comes from an unresolved V gene, and the cause of the rest is unknown. The sample table records 390,000 or so clones; approximately 90% of these occur just once. The ten top clones hold about 10% of the sample. The sample taken for sequencing was PBMCs or T cells enriched from blood (not recorded which). The receptors shown here come from a woman between 45 and 60 years old who had recovered from COVID-19.

The chain recombines TRBV7-2 with TRBJ1-4, with a tentative D call TRBD1 (5 bases). Trimming pared 5 bases from V and 8 bases from J, leaving 15 bases between. Germline values: CDR1 SGHTA, CDR2 FQGNSA. The CDR3 spans 14 residues. CDR3 nucleotides: TGTGCCAGCAGCCTACAGGCGGCAGGAGAAAAACTGTTTTTT. As protein: CASSLQAAGEKLFF.

The chain employs TRBV5-1 and TRBJ2-1; TRBD2 agrees at 7 bases. Germline assignment: CDR1 SGHRS and CDR2 YFSETQ. Germline trimming cut 4 bases from V and 10 bases from J; bases unmatched to any gene: 20. The length of the CDR3 is 17 residues. The CDR3 here is CASSPVVPGLIPREQFF. The DNA of the CDR3 is TGCGCCAGCAGCCCTGTTGTCCCGGGACTAATTCCCCGCGAGCAGTTCTTC.

This clone has a single count. This rearrangement joins TRBV7-2 to TRBJ1-6; D unclear. The V and J ends lost 3 bases and 10 bases respectively, with 7 bases between them. The V gene's germline CDR1 is SGHTA and CDR2 FQGNSA. The CDR3 length is 12 residues. This CDR3 reads CASSFSGSPLHF. Here the CDR3 DNA reads TGTGCCAGCAGCTTCTCTGGCTCACCCCTCCACTTT.

The count of this clone is one. This sequence joins TRBV5-1 and TRBJ2-5; TRBD2 is a possible D gene (5 bases). Trimming removed 5 bases from V and 5 bases from J, with 16 bases in between. The CDR3 consists of 14 residues. Germline V gene lookup returns CDR1 SGHRS and CDR2 YFSETQ. The CDR3 loop reads CASRSWAGMETQYF. The CDR3 DNA is TGCGCCAGCAGATCCTGGGCGGGCATGGAGACCCAGTACTTC. The full variable domain, completed using reference TRBV5-1 and TRBJ2-5, is KAGVTQTPRYLIKTRGQQVTLSCSPISGHRSVSWYQQTPGQGLQFLFEYFSETQRNKGNFPGRFSGRQFSNSRSEMNVSTLELGDSALYLCASRSWAGMETQYFGPGTRLLVL.

V is TRBV10-3 and J is TRBJ2-1; D not certain. Germline lookup yields CDR1 ENHRY and CDR2 SYGVKD. The CDR3 runs 14 residues. V lost 0 bases to trimming and J lost 7 bases, with 10 bases between them. CDR3 amino acids: CAISESGNTNEQFF. The CDR3 bases are TGTGCCATCAGTGAGTCGGGCAATACGAATGAGCAGTTCTTC.

The rearrangement links TRBV27 to TRBJ1-2, with 10 bases identical to TRBD1. The germline CDR1 and CDR2 sequences are MNHEY and SMNVEV (reference sequence). This CDR3 is built from 17 residues. Trimming at V came to 5 bases and at J to 2 bases, leaving 11 bases not matched to a gene. CDR3 DNA sequence: TGTGCCAGCAGTCCAGAGGACAGGGGGGAAATAAACTATGGCTACACCTTC. It is translated as CASSPEDRGEINYGYTF.

This clone was picked up one time. V gene TRBV2 combines with J gene TRBJ1-1; 9 bases line up with TRBD1. J lost 8 bases, V lost 5 bases, and 6 bases had no gene match. The CDR3 length is 13 residues. Germline loops: CDR1 SNHLY, CDR2 FYNNEI. The CDR3 nucleotides read TGTGCCAGCAGTTGGACAGGGGCTGGGGAAGCTTTCTTT. Residues: CASSWTGAGEAFF.

The chain employs TRBV27 and TRBJ2-7; tentative D call: TRBD2 (6 bases). The CDR3 is 15 amino acids. CDR1 MNHEY and CDR2 SMNVEV come from the germline V gene (reference sequence). Deletions cut 1 base from V and 3 bases from J, with 13 bases between. As DNA, the CDR3 is TGTGCCAGCAGTTTATTGGGGCGGGGAGGCTACGAGCAGTACTTC. Translated, it gives CASSLLGRGGYEQYF.

The chain carries TRBV3-1 (or the pseudogene TRBV3-2) and TRBJ1-1; TRBD1 matches at 8 bases. CDR1 and CDR2 (germline): LGHDT, YNNKEL (reference sequence). CDR3 length equals 11 residues. The trim removed 6 bases at V and 10 bases at J, leaving 4 bases unmatched. In DNA form, the CDR3 reads TGTGCCAGCAGTAAACAGGGGGGAGCTTTCTTT. This encodes CASSKQGGAFF.

This clone turned up a few times. The V call is TRBV7-9, the J call TRBJ1-4, with 8 bases matching TRBD1. Losses at the gene ends were 5 bases for V and 0 bases for J; bases not matched to a gene: 5. The CDR3 loop spans 16 amino acids. Germline V lookup: CDR1 SEHNR, CDR2 FQNEAQ (reference sequence). The chain's CDR3 is CASSTGDRTTNEKLFF. For the CDR3, the DNA is TGTGCCAGCAGCACAGGGGACAGGACAACTAATGAAAAACTGTTTTTT.

The rearrangement joins TRBV5-6 to TRBJ2-7, with 8 bases lining up with TRBD2. Trimming at V came to 2 bases and at J to 4 bases, leaving 8 bases not matched to a gene. CDR1 SGHDT and CDR2 YYEEEE come from the germline V gene. The length of the CDR3 is 15 residues. CDR3 residues: CASSFDGGAGYEQYF. CDR3 bases: TGTGCCAGCAGCTTCGACGGGGGGGCCGGGTACGAGCAGTACTTC.

The count of this clone is one. Other DNA sequences in this sample translate to the same CDR3. The chain is built from TRBV27 and TRBJ2-7; TRBD1 aligns across 7 bases. In germline, CDR1 is MNHEY, CDR2 SMNVEV (reference sequence). The junction had 0 bases not matched to a gene; V was cut back by 2 bases and J by 2 bases. This CDR3 is 13 amino acids long. This CDR3 reads CASSLTGAYEQYF. In DNA form, the CDR3 reads TGTGCCAGCAGTTTAACAGGGGCCTACGAGCAGTACTTC.

The chain joins TRBV7-2 to TRBJ1-2; D gene ambiguous. CDR3 length equals 13 residues. V was cut by 4 bases and J by 8 bases, with 14 bases left in between. Germline lookup yields CDR1 SGHTA and CDR2 FQGNSA. In DNA form, the CDR3 reads TGTGCCAGCAGCTCCATCACGGTCTCGGGCTACACCTTC. Its translation: CASSSITVSGYTF. The full variable domain, completed using reference TRBV7-2 and TRBJ1-2, is GAGVSQSPSNKVTEKGKDVELRCDPISGHTALYWYRQSLGQGLEFLIYFQGNSAPDKSGLPSDRFSAERTGGSVSTLTIQRTQQEDSAVYLCASSSITVSGYTFGSGTRLTVV.

The chain couples TRBV7-2 to TRBJ1-1; D is unresolved. Germline V lookup: CDR1 SGHTA, CDR2 FQGNSA. This CDR3 spans 15 amino acids. The V gene lost 3 bases and the J gene lost 1 base, with 12 bases spanning the gap. The CDR3, as DNA: TGTGCCAGCAGCTTGAGCAGGATCGGGAACACTGAAGCTTTCTTT. As protein: CASSLSRIGNTEAFF.

This clone was picked up one time. The rearrangement links TRBV3-1 (or the pseudogene TRBV3-2) to TRBJ2-5; TRBD2 is a possible D gene (7 bases). V lost 2 bases, J lost 4 bases, and 17 bases lay in between. The CDR3 consists of 16 residues. Germline V gene sequence: CDR1 LGHDT, CDR2 YNNKEL (reference sequence). CDR3 in DNA: TGTGCCAGCAGCCAAATTTACGGGGGGCCGGGAGAGACCCAGTACTTC. Protein sequence: CASSQIYGGPGETQYF.

The chain recombines TRBV15 with TRBJ2-5, with D tentatively TRBD1 (5 bases). The CDR3 is 15 residues long. With 3 bases removed from V and 5 bases from J, the gap between germline ends came to 16 bases. Germline lookup yields CDR1 LNHNV and CDR2 YYDKDF (reference sequence). CDR3 sequence (DNA): TGTGCCACCAGCAGTTTCGGACAAGTCGATGAGACCCAGTACTTC. Protein: CATSSFGQVDETQYF.

V is TRBV20-1 and J is TRBJ1-2; 9 positions match TRBD1. Per the germline V gene, CDR1 is DFQATT and CDR2 is SNEGSKA (reference sequence). V lost 3 bases and J lost 8; bases outside the gene matches: 1. There are 11 residues in the CDR3. CDR3 protein: CSARTGGGYTF. DNA for the CDR3: TGCAGTGCTAGGACAGGGGGAGGCTACACCTTC.